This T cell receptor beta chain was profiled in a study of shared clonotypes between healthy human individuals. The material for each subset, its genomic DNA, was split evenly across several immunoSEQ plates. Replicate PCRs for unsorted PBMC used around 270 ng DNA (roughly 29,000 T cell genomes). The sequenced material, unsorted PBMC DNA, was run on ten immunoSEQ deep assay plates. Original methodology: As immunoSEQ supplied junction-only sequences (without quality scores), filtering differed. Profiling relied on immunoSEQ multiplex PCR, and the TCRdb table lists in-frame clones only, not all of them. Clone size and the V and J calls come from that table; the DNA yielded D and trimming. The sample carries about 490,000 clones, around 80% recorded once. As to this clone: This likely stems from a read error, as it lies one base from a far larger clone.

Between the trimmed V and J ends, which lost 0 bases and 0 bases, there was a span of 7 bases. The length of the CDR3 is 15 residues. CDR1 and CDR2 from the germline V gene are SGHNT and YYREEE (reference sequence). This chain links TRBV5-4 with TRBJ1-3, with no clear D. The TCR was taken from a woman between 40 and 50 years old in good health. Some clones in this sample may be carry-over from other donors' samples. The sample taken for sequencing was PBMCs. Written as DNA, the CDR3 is TGTGCCAGCAGCTTGGCAGCGGGCTCTGGAAACACCATATATTTT. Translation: CASSLAAGSGNTIYF.